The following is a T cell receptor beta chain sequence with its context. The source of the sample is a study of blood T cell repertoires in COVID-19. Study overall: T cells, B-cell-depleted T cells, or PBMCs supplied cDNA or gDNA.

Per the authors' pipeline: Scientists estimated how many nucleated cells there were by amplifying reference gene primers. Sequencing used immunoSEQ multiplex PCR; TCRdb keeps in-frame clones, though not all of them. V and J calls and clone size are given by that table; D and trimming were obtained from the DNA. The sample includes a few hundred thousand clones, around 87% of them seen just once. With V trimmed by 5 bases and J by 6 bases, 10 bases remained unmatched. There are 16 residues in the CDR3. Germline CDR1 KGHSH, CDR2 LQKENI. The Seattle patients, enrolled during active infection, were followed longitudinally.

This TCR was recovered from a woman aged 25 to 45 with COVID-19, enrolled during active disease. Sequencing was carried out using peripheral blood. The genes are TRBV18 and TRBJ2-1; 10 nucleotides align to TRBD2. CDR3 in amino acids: CASSNTSGRASNEQFF. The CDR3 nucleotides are TGTGCCAGCTCAAACACGAGCGGGAGGGCCTCCAATGAGCAGTTCTTC.